Listed below are T cell receptor beta chains from one sample, sequenced in a study of tumor-infiltrating lymphocytes in localized non-small cell lung cancer. TCRdb's table, derived via immunoSEQ multiplex PCR, lists solely in-frame clones and lacks some. The profile covers about 16,000 clones, with around 63% appearing a single time and approximately 6.5% taken by the ten largest. Sequencing was done on a sample of lung tumor tissue. The receptor source for this set is a human donor with non-small cell lung cancer. Both conserved end residues are part of each CDR3. Each record gives: J gene, V gene, clone size, CDR3 length, D gene, CDR3 protein, CDR3 DNA. D genes are given only for firm matches. Rows may omit the clone size; those that give it use once, few, many or a size class.

TRBJ2-1,TRBV10-2,.,13,.,CASSPAPGGDQFF,TGCGCCAGCAGCCCTGCCCCCGGTGGGGACCAGTTCTTC
TRBJ1-2,TRBV6-5,.,15,TRBD1,CASTKTGGAGYGYTF,TGTGCCAGCACTAAGACAGGGGGAGCGGGCTATGGCTACACCTTC
TRBJ2-7,TRBV7-6,.,15,TRBD1,CASSLGWDSSYEQYF,TGTGCCAGCAGCTTAGGCTGGGACAGCTCCTACGAGCAGTACTTC
TRBJ2-5,TRBV18,.,15,.,CASSSDHRVQETQYF,TGTGCCAGCTCCAGCGATCACAGGGTCCAAGAGACCCAGTACTTC
TRBJ2-2,TRBV10-1,.,15,TRBD2,CASSESAGFTGELFF,TGCGCCAGCAGTGAGTCAGCGGGGTTCACCGGGGAGCTGTTTTTT
TRBJ1-1,TRBV5-6,few,14,.,CASSLERGNTEAFF,TGTGCCAGCAGCTTGGAGAGAGGGAACACTGAAGCTTTCTTT
TRBJ2-7,TRBV7-9,few,15,.,CASSLVSGRAYEQYF,TGTGCCAGCAGCTTAGTGAGTGGCAGGGCCTACGAGCAGTACTTC
TRBJ2-2,TRBV2,few,13,TRBD1,CASRRGQTGELFF,TGTGCCAGCAGGAGGGGGCAGACCGGGGAGCTGTTTTTT
TRBJ2-5,TRBV5-1,.,14,.,CASSGGTNRETQYF,TGCGCCAGCAGCGGTGGGACAAATCGAGAGACCCAGTACTTC
TRBJ2-7,TRBV7-9,.,13,.,CASSLGSHYEQYF,TGTGCCAGCAGCTTAGGATCCCACTACGAGCAGTACTTC
TRBJ2-1,TRBV6-5,.,15,TRBD2,CASRLAASSYNEQFF,TGTGCCAGCAGGCTAGCGGCAAGCTCCTACAATGAGCAGTTCTTC
TRBJ1-1,TRBV7-9,.,13,TRBD1,CASSPGTGTEAFF,TGTGCCAGCAGCCCCGGGACAGGGACTGAAGCTTTCTTT
TRBJ2-3,TRBV4-3,.,15,TRBD2,CASSQEAGSTDTQYF,TGCGCCAGCAGCCAGGAAGCGGGAAGCACAGATACGCAGTATTTT
TRBJ2-7,TRBV18,.,16,.,CASSPPRATSSYEQYF,TGTGCCAGCTCACCACCGAGGGCGACCAGCTCCTACGAGCAGTACTTC
TRBJ1-5,TRBV11-2,.,13,.,CASSSNRDQPQHF,TGTGCCAGCAGCTCGAACCGTGATCAGCCCCAGCATTTT
TRBJ2-7,TRBV7-9,.,13,.,CASSDGTLYEQYF,TGTGCCAGCAGCGATGGGACCCTCTACGAGCAGTACTTC